This T cell receptor (beta chain) emerged from a study of Ad26.COV2.S vaccination and SARS-CoV-2 variants. Trimming removed 5 bases at V and 0 bases at J, with 16 bases between. This CDR3 contains 16 residues. Germline CDR1 and CDR2: MDHEN and SYDVKM. Indicated treatment: some 20 received Ad26.COV2.S at low or high dose, single or two shots; several received placebo; per-sample allocation not given. The study sampled participants on day 63 after the first vaccine or placebo injection. The data were produced by immunoSEQ multiplex PCR, yet TCRdb's version contains in-frame clones alone and is incomplete. The repertoire holds around 450,000 clones, with approximately 92% as singletons.

This chain uses TRBV28 with TRBJ1-1; maybe TRBD1 (6 bases). The sample in question was peripheral blood, obtained in a trial of Ad26.COV2.S vaccine versus placebo. The TCR comes from a person between 18 and 65 years old who received the Ad26.COV2.S COVID-19 vaccine or a placebo. CDR3 in DNA: TGTGCCAGCAGTACCCGGACAGCCGCGATGAACACTGAAGCTTTCTTT. Translated, it gives CASSTRTAAMNTEAFF.